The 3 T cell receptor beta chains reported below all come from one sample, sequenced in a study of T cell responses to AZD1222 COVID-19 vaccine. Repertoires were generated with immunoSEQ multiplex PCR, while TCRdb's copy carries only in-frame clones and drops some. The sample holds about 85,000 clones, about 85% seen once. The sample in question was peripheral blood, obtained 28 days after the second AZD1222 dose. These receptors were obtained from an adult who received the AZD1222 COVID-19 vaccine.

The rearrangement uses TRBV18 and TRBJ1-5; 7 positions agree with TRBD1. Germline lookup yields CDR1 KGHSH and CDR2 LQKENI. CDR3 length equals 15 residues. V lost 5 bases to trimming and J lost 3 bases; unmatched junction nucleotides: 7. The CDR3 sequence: CASSIGTANNQPQHF. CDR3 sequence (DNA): TGTGCCAGCTCAATTGGGACAGCAAACAATCAGCCCCAGCATTTT. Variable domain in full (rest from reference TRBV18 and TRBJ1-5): NAGVMQNPRHLVRRRGQEARLRCSPMKGHSHVYWYRQLPEEGLKFMVYLQKENIIDESGMPKERFSAEFPKEGPSILRIQQVVRGDSAAYFCASSIGTANNQPQHFGDGTRLSIL.

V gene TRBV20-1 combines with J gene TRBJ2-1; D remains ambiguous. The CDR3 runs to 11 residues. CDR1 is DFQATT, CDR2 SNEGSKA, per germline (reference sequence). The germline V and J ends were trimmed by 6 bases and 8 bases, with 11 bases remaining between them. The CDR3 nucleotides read TGCAGTGCCAATGGGATCGATGAGCAGTTCTTC. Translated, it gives CSANGIDEQFF.

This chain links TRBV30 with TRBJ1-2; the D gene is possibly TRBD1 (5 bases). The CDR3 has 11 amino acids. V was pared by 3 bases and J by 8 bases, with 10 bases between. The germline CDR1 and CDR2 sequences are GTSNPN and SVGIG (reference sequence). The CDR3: CAWRDIYGYTF. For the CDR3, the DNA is TGTGCCTGGAGGGACATTTACGGCTACACCTTC. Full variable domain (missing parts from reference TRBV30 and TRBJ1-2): SQTIHQWPATLVQPVGSPLSLECTVEGTSNPNLYWYRQAAGRGLQLLFYSVGIGQISSEVPQNLSASRPQDRQFILSSKKLLLSDSGFYLCAWRDIYGYTFGSGTRLTVV.